Listed below are T cell receptor beta chains from one sample, sequenced in a study of blood T cell repertoires in COVID-19. TCRdb keeps only in-frame clones here, not all; method: immunoSEQ multiplex PCR. The sample contains about 200,000 clones, about 80% of which appear only once. Sequenced input: peripheral blood. Receptor source: a woman aged 40 to 50 with active or convalescent COVID-19. CDR3s leave out the opening cysteine and the closing phenylalanine or tryptophan. Each record gives: D gene, V gene, clone size, CDR3 protein. D genes are given only for firm matches. Clone size appears in some rows only: once, few, many, or a class for an expanded clone.

TRBD2 TRBV12-5 . ASGLVIAGGYRETQY
. TRBV5-4 few ASSSSSTDTQY
. TRBV6-2/TRBV6-3 . ASSYSMQFYGYT
TRBD2 TRBV5-1 . ASSLVGRGGTDTQY
TRBD1 TRBV11-3 . ASSPPGQGQY
. TRBV29-1 . SVEGSAKGVEETQY
TRBD1 TRBV2 . ASSVRQGARDTQY
. TRBV28 . ASSFDLGAGQPQH
. TRBV28 . ASRSLVDQF
. TRBV6-6 . ASSYRGRGTKNIQY
TRBD1 TRBV7-9 . ASSPYRGTEAF
. TRBV4-2 many ASSQGHRGADIQY
. TRBV28 . ASSPGQQSYEQY
TRBD2 TRBV11-2 . ASSLDRGGGYEQY
. TRBV7-9 . ASSSPSTDTQY
. TRBV7-9 few ASSLALEGVESEQY
. TRBV11-1 . ASSFSREVDTGELF
. TRBV5-1 . ASTSFGQGSYEQY